The 30 T cell receptor beta chains reported below all come from one sample, sequenced in a study of graft-versus-host responses after intestinal transplantation. Assay: immunoSEQ multiplex PCR; the TCRdb copy retains only in-frame clones and omits some. The sample has 85,000 to 100,000 clones, approximately 90% seen once. These receptors' antigens are unknown. Sequencing used unstimulated CD8+ T cells sorted from spleen or lymph node cells, obtained before transplant. The receptors come from a human donor who was the organ donor for an intestinal transplant.

This clone was observed once. The chain is built from TRBV6-5 and TRBJ2-5; a possible D gene is TRBD2 (5 bases). The CDR3 is made up of 12 amino acids. CDR1 is MNHEY and CDR2 is SVGAGI in the germline V gene. V shed 7 bases and J shed 7 bases, with 13 bases lying between them. The CDR3 DNA reads as TGTGCCAGCACCCCGGGCAGCGGGACCCAGTACTTC. Its translation: CASTPGSGTQYF.

V and J are TRBV9 and TRBJ1-3, with D perhaps TRBD1 (6 bases). CDR1 and CDR2 (germline): SGDLS, YYNGEE. CDR3 length: 14 residues. The V end was cut by 6 bases, the J end by 8 bases, with 18 bases between. The CDR3 spells CASTTGTPPHTIYF. The CDR3 DNA follows: TGTGCCAGCACCACCGGGACACCACCCCACACCATATATTTT.

The rearrangement uses TRBV19 and TRBJ2-6; unclear D gene. The V end was cut by 4 bases, the J end by 1 base, with 14 bases between. The CDR3 runs 17 residues. In germline, CDR1 is LNHDA, CDR2 SQIVND (reference sequence). CDR3 in amino acids: CASSTLPNRSGANVLTF. CDR3 bases: TGTGCCAGTAGTACACTCCCCAACCGTTCTGGGGCCAACGTCCTGACTTTC.

The DNA for the CDR3 is TGTGCCACCAGCAATCCCCCCAGGGGCTCGGATGGCTACACCTTC. This gives the protein CATSNPPRGSDGYTF. V gene TRBV15 combines with J gene TRBJ1-2; possible D gene TRBD1, 6 bases. This CDR3 is built from 15 residues. V lost 4 bases, J lost 6 bases, and 18 bases lay in between. Germline-derived CDR1 and CDR2 are LNHNV and YYDKDF (reference sequence).

This chain connects TRBV19 to TRBJ1-2; 11 nucleotides line up with TRBD1. V shed 5 bases, J shed 4 bases, and the junction held 3 bases outside the gene matches. CDR3 length: 14 residues. Per germline, CDR1 LNHDA and CDR2 SQIVND (reference sequence). The CDR3 region is CASSPGQGGYGYTF. The CDR3, as DNA: TGTGCCAGTAGTCCGGGACAGGGGGGCTATGGCTACACCTTC.

This clone was picked up one time. The chain links TRBV5-1 to TRBJ1-2; 7 bases are a match to TRBD1. There are 14 residues in the CDR3. The germline V gene has CDR1 SGHRS and CDR2 YFSETQ. J was trimmed by 6 bases and V by 4 bases; bases with no gene match: 9. CDR3 amino acids: CASSLETGTDGYTF. The CDR3 coding sequence is TGCGCCAGCAGCCTAGAGACAGGGACGGATGGCTACACCTTC.

The chain recombines TRBV28 with TRBJ1-4; D possibly corresponds to TRBD1 (5 bases). The CDR3 runs 16 residues. Trimming took 5 bases from V and 7 from J, leaving 20 bases between them. From germline, CDR1 is MDHEN and CDR2 SYDVKM. CDR3 amino acids: CASSPLVGGEGEKLFF. Here the CDR3 DNA reads TGTGCCAGCAGTCCCCTCGTTGGAGGGGAGGGTGAAAAACTGTTTTTT.

This chain links TRBV14 with TRBJ1-5, with D hard to call. V dropped 3 bases and J dropped 3 bases, with 9 bases sitting between them. The length of the CDR3 is 14 residues. CDR1 is SGHDN, CDR2 FVKESK, per germline. CDR3 protein: CASSHSVLNQPQHF. Written as DNA, the CDR3 is TGTGCCAGCAGCCATTCCGTCCTCAATCAGCCCCAGCATTTT. Variable domain in full (rest from reference TRBV14 and TRBJ1-5): EAGVTQFPSHSVIEKGQTVTLRCDPISGHDNLYWYRRVMGKEIKFLLHFVKESKQDESGMPNNRFLAERTGGTYSTLKVQPAELEDSGVYFCASSHSVLNQPQHFGDGTRLSIL.

J is TRBJ1-1 and V is TRBV7-2; 7 bases agree with TRBD1. Germline V gene sequence: CDR1 SGHTA, CDR2 FQGNSA. The CDR3 extends over 13 amino acids. Unmatched junction bases numbered 2, after V lost 2 bases and J lost 5 bases. CDR3 sequence: CASSLQGGTEAFF. For the CDR3, the DNA is TGTGCCAGCAGCTTACAGGGGGGTACTGAAGCTTTCTTT.

The rearrangement joins TRBV30 to TRBJ1-1; 8 bases map to TRBD1. V trimming: 4 bases; J trimming: 0 bases; junction bases outside the gene matches: 25. The germline gives CDR1 GTSNPN, CDR2 SVGIG (reference sequence). The CDR3 consists of 21 residues. Here the CDR3 DNA reads TGTGCCTGGATCCCACACCAAGACCAACAGGGGGTGATTGTTATGAACACTGAAGCTTTCTTT. Protein product: CAWIPHQDQQGVIVMNTEAFF. The complete variable domain, with remaining parts taken from reference TRBV30 and TRBJ1-1, reads SQTIHQWPATLVQPVGSPLSLECTVEGTSNPNLYWYRQAAGRGLQLLFYSVGIGQISSEVPQNLSASRPQDRQFILSSKKLLLSDSGFYLCAWIPHQDQQGVIVMNTEAFFGQGTRLTVV.

In this sample, this clone turned up once. The chain combines TRBV27 with TRBJ2-7; TRBD2 might be the D (7 bases). CDR1 is MNHEY and CDR2 is SMNVEV in the germline V gene (reference sequence). The CDR3 spans 15 residues. V lost 2 bases and J 3 bases, leaving 14 bases between the germline ends. The CDR3 region is CASSLRGGTFYEQYF. In DNA form, the CDR3 reads TGTGCCAGCAGTTTAAGGGGGGGGACCTTCTACGAGCAGTACTTC.

The chain recombines TRBV2 with TRBJ2-5; the match to TRBD1 covers 8 bases. Germline V lookup: CDR1 SNHLY, CDR2 FYNNEI. J gave up 4 bases and V 6 bases, and 4 bases lay outside the gene matches. CDR3 length: 13 residues. The CDR3 DNA reads as TGTGCCAGCAGCATCAGGGGGCGAGAGACCCAGTACTTC. This codes for CASSIRGRETQYF.

The chain joins TRBV28 to TRBJ2-1; maybe TRBD2 (6 bases). With 6 bases removed from V and 5 bases from J, the gap between germline ends came to 11 bases. CDR1 MDHEN and CDR2 SYDVKM come from the germline V gene. This CDR3 comprises 13 residues. CDR3 sequence (DNA): TGTGCCAGCAGCCCTAGCGTCCACAATGAGCAGTTCTTC. Translated: CASSPSVHNEQFF.

This clone was recorded once. The chain joins TRBV5-1 to TRBJ2-2; weak D call: TRBD1 (6 bases). The CDR3 covers 14 residues. Germline CDR1 reads SGHRS; CDR2 reads YFSETQ. Between the trimmed V and J ends, which lost 7 bases and 6 bases, there was a span of 16 bases. The CDR3 loop is CASSRRGVAGELFF. In nucleotides, the CDR3 is TGCGCCAGCTCACGCAGGGGAGTGGCCGGGGAGCTGTTTTTT.

The gene calls are TRBV5-1 and TRBJ2-2; 10 nucleotides line up with TRBD2. The V segment lost 0 bases and the J segment 5 bases; nucleotides outside the gene matches: 1. Germline CDR1 is SGHRS and CDR2 is YFSETQ. This CDR3 spans 15 amino acids. The CDR3 sequence: CASSLVAGGTGELFF. The CDR3 bases are TGCGCCAGCAGCTTGGTAGCGGGAGGTACCGGGGAGCTGTTTTTT.

V usage is TRBV15 and J usage is TRBJ2-7; possibly TRBD2 for D (5 bases). The CDR3 is 16 amino acids. Germline CDR1 is LNHNV and CDR2 is YYDKDF (reference sequence). V was clipped by 4 bases and J by 3 bases, with 19 bases between them. CDR3 region: CATSTQQADPLYEQYF. The CDR3 DNA is TGTGCCACCAGCACCCAACAAGCGGACCCTCTCTACGAGCAGTACTTC.

Turning to this clone: The junction shows a germline mismatch at one end, possibly a read error. The chain couples TRBV20-1 to TRBJ1-1; unclear D gene. The CDR3 contains 10 residues. Germline CDR1 reads DFQATT; CDR2 reads SNEGSKA (reference sequence). The CDR3 protein is CSARDSEAFF. DNA for the CDR3: TGCAGTGCTAGGGACTCTGAGGCTTTCTTT.

Comments on this clone: One junction end disagrees with the germline gene, perhaps due to a read error. V gene TRBV6-5 combines with J gene TRBJ2-5, with 8 positions matching TRBD1. CDR1 and CDR2 (germline): MNHEY, SVGAGI. The CDR3 is made up of 12 amino acids. The CDR3 protein is CASSMGTGQVDF. As DNA, the CDR3 is TGTGCCAGCAGTATGGGGACGGGACAGGTCGACTTC.

The chain couples TRBV20-1 to TRBJ2-7; D remains ambiguous. Looked up from germline, CDR1 is DFQATT and CDR2 is SNEGSKA (reference sequence). Trimming took 5 bases from V and 2 from J, leaving 7 bases between them. This CDR3 comprises 11 residues. The CDR3 loop reads CSALSAYEQYF. CDR3 DNA sequence: TGCAGTGCTCTAAGTGCCTACGAGCAGTACTTC.

The chain combines TRBV6-4 with TRBJ1-2, with D perhaps matching TRBD1 (6 bases). Germline lookup yields CDR1 MRHNA and CDR2 SNTAGT. The CDR3 extends over 16 amino acids. V lost 8 bases and J lost 7, with 26 bases in between. In DNA form, the CDR3 reads TGTGCCAGCGCCGGCCGGGGGGCAAGAGTCTTCCGTGGCTACACCTTC. Translated, it gives CASAGRGARVFRGYTF.

The V call is TRBV28, the J call TRBJ2-7, with D maybe TRBD1 (6 bases). Trimming took off 3 bases at V and 4 bases at J, with 16 bases between the two ends. Germline V gene data show CDR1 as MDHEN and CDR2 as SYDVKM. CDR3 length: 15 amino acids. The CDR3 region is CASSLQGLGEYEQYF. The CDR3 region has the DNA TGTGCCAGCAGTTTGCAGGGGCTAGGAGAGTACGAGCAGTACTTC. Looking up the rest from reference TRBV28 and TRBJ2-7 gives the full variable domain: DVKVTQSSRYLVKRTGEKVFLECVQDMDHENMFWYRQDPGLGLRLIYFSYDVKMKEKGDIPEGYSVSREKKERFSLILESASTNQTSMYLCASSLQGLGEYEQYFGPGTRLTVT.

The V and J genes are TRBV15 and TRBJ2-1; D is undetermined. Trimming pared 1 base from V and 0 bases from J, leaving 7 bases between. The germline V gene has CDR1 LNHNV and CDR2 YYDKDF (reference sequence). The CDR3 extends over 15 amino acids. CDR3 DNA: TGTGCCACCAGCAGAGTACAGTCCTCCTACAATGAGCAGTTCTTC. Translation: CATSRVQSSYNEQFF.

The CDR3 loop is CASSIMDRGGSEAFF. For the CDR3, the DNA is TGTGCCAGTAGTATTATGGACAGGGGGGGATCTGAAGCTTTCTTT. V is TRBV19 and J is TRBJ1-1, with TRBD1 matching over 10 bases. After removal of 3 bases from V and 6 bases from J, the junction contained 7 bases not matched to a gene. The CDR3 runs 15 residues. From germline, CDR1 is LNHDA and CDR2 SQIVND (reference sequence).

CDR3 loop: CASSQVPSGGYDNEQFF. The CDR3 nucleotides are TGCGCCAGCAGCCAAGTGCCTAGCGGGGGGTACGACAATGAGCAGTTCTTC. The V call is TRBV4-1, the J call TRBJ2-1, with 11 bases matching TRBD2. CDR1 is MGHRA, CDR2 YSYEKL, per germline. V shed 1 base and J 5 bases; nucleotides not matched to a gene: 7. This CDR3 has 17 amino acids.

This clone was counted once. The gene calls are TRBV19 and TRBJ1-3, with 7 bases identical to TRBD1. From germline, CDR1 is LNHDA and CDR2 SQIVND (reference sequence). The CDR3 contains 16 residues. V shed 5 bases and J 0 bases; nucleotides not matched to a gene: 7. DNA for the CDR3: TGTGCCAGTAGTGGATGGACAGGTTCCTCTGGAAACACCATATATTTT. As protein: CASSGWTGSSGNTIYF. The variable domain in full, with the rest retrieved from reference TRBV19 and TRBJ1-3, is DGGITQSPKYLFRKEGQNVTLSCEQNLNHDAMYWYRQDPGQGLRLIYYSQIVNDFQKGDIAEGYSVSREKKESFPLTVTSAQKNPTAFYLCASSGWTGSSGNTIYFGEGSWLTVV.

The chain couples TRBV9 to TRBJ2-2, with 10 bases matching TRBD1. With V trimmed by 3 bases and J by 2 bases, 7 bases remained unmatched. This CDR3 is 17 amino acids long. Per germline, CDR1 SGDLS and CDR2 YYNGEE. The CDR3, as DNA: TGTGCCAGCAGCGGCCGGGACAGGGGTTTTAACACCGGGGAGCTGTTTTTT. Translated, it gives CASSGRDRGFNTGELFF.

The V gene is TRBV19, the J gene TRBJ2-1; 8 bases agree with TRBD2. The CDR3 totals 16 residues. Germline trimming cut 1 base from V and 6 bases from J; bases unmatched to any gene: 8. Germline V lookup: CDR1 LNHDA, CDR2 SQIVND (reference sequence). CDR3 residues: CASSIGQREIGNEQFF. CDR3 DNA: TGTGCCAGTAGTATAGGCCAGCGGGAGATCGGCAATGAGCAGTTCTTC.

The chain recombines TRBV19 with TRBJ2-5, with D possibly being TRBD1 (5 bases). The CDR3 length is 15 residues. Germline V gene lookup returns CDR1 LNHDA and CDR2 SQIVND (reference sequence). V dropped 5 bases and J dropped 0 bases, with 13 bases sitting between them. CDR3 sequence reads: CASSSPVDNQETQYF. CDR3 DNA sequence: TGTGCCAGTAGTTCCCCCGTGGACAACCAAGAGACCCAGTACTTC.

The sample holds a few counts of this clone. This rearrangement joins TRBV5-6 to TRBJ2-7; a weak D match, TRBD2 (6 bases). The V gene lost 2 bases and the J gene lost 3 bases, with 9 bases spanning the gap. In germline, CDR1 is SGHDT, CDR2 YYEEEE. The CDR3 extends over 13 amino acids. CDR3 coding DNA: TGTGCCAGCAGCTTTACGGGGGACTACGAGCAGTACTTC. This translates into CASSFTGDYEQYF.

The rearrangement links TRBV25-1 to TRBJ2-3; possible D gene TRBD2, 6 bases. The length of the CDR3 is 13 residues. Germline V gene sequence: CDR1 MGHDK, CDR2 SYGVNS. The V and J ends lost 9 bases and 7 bases respectively, with 17 bases between them. The CDR3 bases are TGTGCCAGAGGGACTCCCATTTCAAATACGCAGTATTTT. Translation: CARGTPISNTQYF.